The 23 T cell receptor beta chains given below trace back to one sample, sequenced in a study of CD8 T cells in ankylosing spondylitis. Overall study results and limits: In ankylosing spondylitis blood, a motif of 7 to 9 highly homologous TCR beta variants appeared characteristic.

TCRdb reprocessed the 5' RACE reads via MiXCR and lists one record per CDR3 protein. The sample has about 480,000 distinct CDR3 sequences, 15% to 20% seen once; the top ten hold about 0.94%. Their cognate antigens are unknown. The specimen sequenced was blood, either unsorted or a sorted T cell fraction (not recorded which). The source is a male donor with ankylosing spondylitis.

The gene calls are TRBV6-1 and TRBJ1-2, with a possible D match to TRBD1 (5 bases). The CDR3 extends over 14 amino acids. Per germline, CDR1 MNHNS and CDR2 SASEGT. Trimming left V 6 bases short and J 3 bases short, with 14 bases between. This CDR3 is CASSRGPADYGYTF. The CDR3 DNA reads TGTGCCAGCAGCCGGGGCCCCGCGGACTATGGCTACACCTTC.

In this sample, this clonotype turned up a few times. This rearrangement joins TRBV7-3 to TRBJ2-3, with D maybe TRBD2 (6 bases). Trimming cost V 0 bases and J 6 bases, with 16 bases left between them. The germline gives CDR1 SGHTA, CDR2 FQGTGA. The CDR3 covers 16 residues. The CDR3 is CASSLTLGGGSDTQYF. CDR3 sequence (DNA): TGTGCCAGCAGCTTAACTCTGGGCGGAGGGTCGGATACGCAGTATTTT.

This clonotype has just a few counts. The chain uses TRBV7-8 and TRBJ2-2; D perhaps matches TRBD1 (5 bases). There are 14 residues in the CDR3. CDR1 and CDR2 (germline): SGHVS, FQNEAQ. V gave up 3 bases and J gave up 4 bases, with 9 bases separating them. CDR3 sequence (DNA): TGTGCCAGCAGCTTCCAGGGAATCACCGGGGAGCTGTTTTTT. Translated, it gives CASSFQGITGELFF.

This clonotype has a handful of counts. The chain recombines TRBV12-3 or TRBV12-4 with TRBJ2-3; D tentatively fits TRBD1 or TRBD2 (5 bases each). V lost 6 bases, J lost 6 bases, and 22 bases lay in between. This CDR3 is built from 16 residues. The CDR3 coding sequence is TGTGCCAGCAGCGAAACGACGGTCGGGACGGGGGATACGCAGTATTTT. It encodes CASSETTVGTGDTQYF.

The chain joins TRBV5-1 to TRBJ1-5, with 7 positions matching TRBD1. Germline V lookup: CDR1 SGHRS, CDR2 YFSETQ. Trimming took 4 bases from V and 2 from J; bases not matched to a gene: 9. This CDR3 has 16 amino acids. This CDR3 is CASSPGTAMGNQPQHF. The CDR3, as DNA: TGCGCCAGCAGCCCAGGGACAGCTATGGGCAATCAGCCCCAGCATTTT.

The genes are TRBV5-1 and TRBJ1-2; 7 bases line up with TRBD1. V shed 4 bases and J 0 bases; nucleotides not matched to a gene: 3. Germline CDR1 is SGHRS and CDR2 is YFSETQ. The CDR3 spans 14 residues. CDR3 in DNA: TGCGCCAGCAGCCAGGGGGACGCTAACTATGGCTACACCTTC. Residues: CASSQGDANYGYTF. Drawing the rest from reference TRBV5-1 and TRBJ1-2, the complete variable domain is KAGVTQTPRYLIKTRGQQVTLSCSPISGHRSVSWYQQTPGQGLQFLFEYFSETQRNKGNFPGRFSGRQFSNSRSEMNVSTLELGDSALYLCASSQGDANYGYTFGSGTRLTVV.

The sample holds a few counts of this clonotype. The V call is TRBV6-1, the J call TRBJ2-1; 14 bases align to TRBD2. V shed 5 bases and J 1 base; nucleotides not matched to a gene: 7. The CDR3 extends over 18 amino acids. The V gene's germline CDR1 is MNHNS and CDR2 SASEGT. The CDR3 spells CASSTGLAGVGSYNEQFF. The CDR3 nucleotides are TGTGCCAGCAGTACGGGACTAGCGGGAGTGGGGTCCTACAATGAGCAGTTCTTC.

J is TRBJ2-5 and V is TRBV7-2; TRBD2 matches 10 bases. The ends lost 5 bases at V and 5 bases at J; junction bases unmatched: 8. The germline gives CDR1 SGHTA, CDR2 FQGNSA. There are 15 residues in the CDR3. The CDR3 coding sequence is TGTGCCAGCAGCCCCACTAGCGGGATAATCGAGACCCAGTACTTC. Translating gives CASSPTSGIIETQYF.

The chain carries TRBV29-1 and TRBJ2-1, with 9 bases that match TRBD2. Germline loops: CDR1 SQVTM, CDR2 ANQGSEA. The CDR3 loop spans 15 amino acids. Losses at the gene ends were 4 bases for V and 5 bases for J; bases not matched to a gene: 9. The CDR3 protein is CSVGDLAGLDNEQFF. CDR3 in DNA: TGCAGCGTTGGGGACCTAGCGGGATTGGACAATGAGCAGTTCTTC.

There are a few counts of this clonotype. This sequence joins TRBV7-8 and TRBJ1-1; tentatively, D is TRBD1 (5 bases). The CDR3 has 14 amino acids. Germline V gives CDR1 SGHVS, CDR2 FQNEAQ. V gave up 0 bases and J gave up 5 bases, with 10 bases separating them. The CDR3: CASSLAGVATEAFF. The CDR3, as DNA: TGTGCCAGCAGCTTAGCAGGGGTTGCGACTGAAGCTTTCTTT.

The CDR3 region is CASSAEQRLNQPQHF. CDR3 nucleotides: TGTGCCAGCAGTGCGGAACAGAGGCTTAATCAGCCCCAGCATTTT. This chain uses TRBV2 with TRBJ1-5; D is ambiguous. The germline V gene has CDR1 SNHLY and CDR2 FYNNEI. Trimming stripped 4 bases from V and 4 bases from J, with 14 bases between. The CDR3 runs 15 residues. Based on the CDR3 plus reference TRBV2 and TRBJ1-5, the full variable domain is EPEVTQTPSHQVTQMGQEVILRCVPISNHLYFYWYRQILGQKVEFLVSFYNNEISEKSEIFDDQFSVERPDGSNFTLKIRSTKLEDSAMYFCASSAEQRLNQPQHFGDGTRLSIL.

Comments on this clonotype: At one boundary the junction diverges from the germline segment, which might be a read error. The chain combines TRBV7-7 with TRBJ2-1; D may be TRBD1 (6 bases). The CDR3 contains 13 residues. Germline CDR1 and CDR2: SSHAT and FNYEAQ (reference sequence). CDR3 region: CASSPLGAREQFF. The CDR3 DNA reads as TGTGCTAGCAGCCCACTGGGGGCGCGAGAGCAGTTCTTC.

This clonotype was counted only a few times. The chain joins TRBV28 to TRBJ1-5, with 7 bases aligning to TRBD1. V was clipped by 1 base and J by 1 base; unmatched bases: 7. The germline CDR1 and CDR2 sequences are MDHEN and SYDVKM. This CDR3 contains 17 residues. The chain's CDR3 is CASSLFQGEVSNQPQHF. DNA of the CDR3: TGTGCCAGCAGTTTATTCCAGGGGGAGGTGAGCAATCAGCCCCAGCATTTT.

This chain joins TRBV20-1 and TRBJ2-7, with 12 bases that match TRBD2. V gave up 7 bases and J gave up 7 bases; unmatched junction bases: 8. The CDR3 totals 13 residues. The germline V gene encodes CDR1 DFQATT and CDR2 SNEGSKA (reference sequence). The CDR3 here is CSVPLAGGVEQYF. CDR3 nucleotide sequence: TGCAGTGTTCCACTAGCGGGAGGAGTTGAGCAGTACTTC.

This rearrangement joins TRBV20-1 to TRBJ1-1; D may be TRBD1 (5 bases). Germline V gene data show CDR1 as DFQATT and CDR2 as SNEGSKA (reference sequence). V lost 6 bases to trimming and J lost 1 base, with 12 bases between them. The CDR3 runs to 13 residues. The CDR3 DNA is TGCAGTGCGCCTGGACATCAGAACACTGAAGCTTTCTTT. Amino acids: CSAPGHQNTEAFF.

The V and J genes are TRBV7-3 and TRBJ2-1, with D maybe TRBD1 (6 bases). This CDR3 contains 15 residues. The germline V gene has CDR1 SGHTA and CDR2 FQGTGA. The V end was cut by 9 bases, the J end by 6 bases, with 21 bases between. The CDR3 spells CASSTQGQIGNEQFF. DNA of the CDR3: TGTGCCAGTAGCACCCAGGGACAAATCGGCAATGAGCAGTTCTTC.

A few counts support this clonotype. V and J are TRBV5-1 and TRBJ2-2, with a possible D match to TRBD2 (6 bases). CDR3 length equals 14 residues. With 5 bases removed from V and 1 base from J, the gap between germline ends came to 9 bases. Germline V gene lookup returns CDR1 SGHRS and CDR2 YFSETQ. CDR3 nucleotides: TGCGCCAGCAGTCGGAGGGAGAACACCGGGGAGCTGTTTTTT. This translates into CASSRRENTGELFF.

The CDR3 region is CASSLTGGLVTDTQYF. CDR3 coding DNA: TGCGCCAGCAGCCTGACGGGGGGGCTCGTCACAGATACGCAGTATTTT. The rearrangement joins TRBV5-1 to TRBJ2-3, with 8 nucleotides matching TRBD2. With 4 bases clipped from V and 2 bases from J, the junction kept 9 bases outside the gene matches. Germline CDR1 and CDR2: SGHRS and YFSETQ. The length of the CDR3 is 16 residues.

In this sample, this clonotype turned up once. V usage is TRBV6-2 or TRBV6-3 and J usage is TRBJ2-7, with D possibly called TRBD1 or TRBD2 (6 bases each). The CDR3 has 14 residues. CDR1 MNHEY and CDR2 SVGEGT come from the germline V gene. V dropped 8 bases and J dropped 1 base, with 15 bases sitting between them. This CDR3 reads CASAGRGPSYEQYF. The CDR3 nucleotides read TGTGCCAGCGCTGGCCGGGGGCCTTCCTACGAGCAGTACTTC.

In nucleotides, the CDR3 is TGCAGTGCTGGAGGTGGGACTAGCGGGAGCGGGGCGACAGATACGCAGTATTTT. It yields the protein CSAGGGTSGSGATDTQYF. V gene TRBV20-1 combines with J gene TRBJ2-3; 14 bases line up with TRBD2. The ends lost 5 bases at V and 3 bases at J; junction bases unmatched: 13. The CDR3 covers 18 residues. Per germline, CDR1 DFQATT and CDR2 SNEGSKA (reference sequence).

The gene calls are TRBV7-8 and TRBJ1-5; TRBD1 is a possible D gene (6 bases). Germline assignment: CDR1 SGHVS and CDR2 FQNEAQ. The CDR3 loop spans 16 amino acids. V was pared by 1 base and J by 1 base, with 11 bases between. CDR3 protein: CASSLEGGLSNQPQHF. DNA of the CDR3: TGTGCCAGCAGCTTAGAGGGGGGGCTAAGCAATCAGCCCCAGCATTTT.

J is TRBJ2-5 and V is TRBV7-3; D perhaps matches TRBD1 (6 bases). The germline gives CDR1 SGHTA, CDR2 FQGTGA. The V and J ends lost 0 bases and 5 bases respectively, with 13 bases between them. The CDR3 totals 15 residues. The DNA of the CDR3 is TGTGCCAGCAGCTTAACGCTGGACAGCTGGGAGACCCAGTACTTC. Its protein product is CASSLTLDSWETQYF.

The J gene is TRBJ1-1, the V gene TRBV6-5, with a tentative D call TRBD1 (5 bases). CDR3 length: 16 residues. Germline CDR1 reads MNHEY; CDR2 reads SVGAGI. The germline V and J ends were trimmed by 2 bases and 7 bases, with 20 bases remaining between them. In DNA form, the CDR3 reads TGTGCCAGCAGTTACCCCCGGGCGCAGGGTATTAATGAAGCTTTCTTT. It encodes CASSYPRAQGINEAFF.